Shown below are 4 T cell receptor beta chains from a single sample sequenced in a study of T cell repertoires in cytomegalovirus infection. TCRdb processed the reads anew with MiXCR; each CDR3 protein has one entry. The sample lists around 300,000 distinct CDR3 sequences; roughly 25% were seen once. No antigen is known for these receptors. Here the sequenced sample was cultured PBMCs, taken from culture after CMV antigen stimulation. These receptors all stem from a human donor in good health (CMV status not recorded). Some clones in this sample may be carry-over from other donors' samples.

This clonotype came up a few times. The rearrangement joins TRBV15 to TRBJ2-2; D uncertain. The CDR3 runs 13 residues. V was trimmed by 3 bases and J by 5 bases, leaving 7 bases between them. The germline CDR1 and CDR2 sequences are LNHNV and YYDKDF (reference sequence). CDR3 protein: CATSRPWTGELFF. The CDR3 coding sequence is TGTGCCACCAGCAGGCCTTGGACCGGGGAGCTGTTTTTT.

This clonotype was seen many times. The chain is built from TRBV7-2 and TRBJ1-6; D gene uncertain. The germline CDR1 and CDR2 sequences are SGHTA and FQGNSA. V gave up 1 base and J gave up 5 bases, with 15 bases separating them. The CDR3 has 17 amino acids. The CDR3 nucleotides read TGTGCCAGCAGCTTAGAAGTCGGGTCAGAGAATAATTCACCCCTCCACTTT. Protein sequence: CASSLEVGSENNSPLHF.

This clonotype was detected a few times. The chain has TRBV12-3 or TRBV12-4 and TRBJ2-2; tentative D call: TRBD1 (6 bases). This CDR3 has 15 amino acids. V was clipped by 6 bases and J by 0 bases, with 11 bases between them. CDR3 coding DNA: TGTGCCAGCAGCACAGGGTTTTCGAACACCGGGGAGCTGTTTTTT. Translating gives CASSTGFSNTGELFF.

This clonotype showed up just a few times. V gene TRBV19 combines with J gene TRBJ2-1; D is perhaps TRBD1 (6 bases). Germline V gene data show CDR1 as LNHDA and CDR2 as SQIVND (reference sequence). Trimming took 3 bases from V and 2 from J, leaving 17 bases between them. This CDR3 contains 17 residues. The CDR3 DNA is TGTGCCAGTAGTATCCGACCTGTGCAGGGGCCCTACAATGAGCAGTTCTTC. Translation gives CASSIRPVQGPYNEQFF.